The T cell receptor beta chain described here comes from a study of blood T cell repertoires in COVID-19. This clone appeared once. This CDR3 spans 18 amino acids. V lost 3 bases to trimming and J lost 3 bases; unmatched junction nucleotides: 13. Germline values: CDR1 LNHDA, CDR2 SQIVND (reference sequence). Assay: immunoSEQ multiplex PCR; the TCRdb copy retains only in-frame clones and omits some. This sample carries about 220,000 clones, 70% to 85% of them seen once, and the ten largest clones take about 15%. The sequence derives from a man in his forties or fifties who had recovered from COVID-19. Material for sequencing was PBMCs or T cells enriched from blood (not recorded which). The chain is built from TRBV19 and TRBJ2-1, with TRBD2 matching over 8 bases. DNA of the CDR3: TGTGCCAGTAGTATGGCCGGGAGGGCCCTCGGGGGCTACAATGAGCAGTTCTTC. Its protein is CASSMAGRALGGYNEQFF.